These 20 T cell receptor beta chains originate from one sample sequenced in a study of cytomegalovirus exposure and HLA in healthy donors. PCR amplification relied on 60 Vbeta primers (plus 13 Jbeta primers). Libraries were prepared by immunoSEQ multiplex PCR; TCRdb keeps only in-frame clonotypes and omits some of them. The sample lists about 70,000 clones, around 89% occurring once. Sequenced material: PBMCs. These receptors all come from a woman in her thirties in good health and CMV-seropositive.

This chain connects TRBV13 to TRBJ2-7; 8 nucleotides align to TRBD2. V trimming: 6 bases; J trimming: 4 bases; junction bases outside the gene matches: 5. The germline V gene has CDR1 PRHDT and CDR2 FYEKMQ (reference sequence). This CDR3 spans 13 amino acids. The CDR3 DNA reads as TGTGCCAGCAGGCTAGCGGGCGGTTACGAGCAGTACTTC. Translating it yields CASRLAGGYEQYF. Looking up the rest from reference TRBV13 and TRBJ2-7 gives the full variable domain: AAGVIQSPRHLIKEKRETATLKCYPIPRHDTVYWYQQGPGQDPQFLISFYEKMQSDKGSIPDRFSAQQFSDYHSELNMSSLELGDSALYFCASRLAGGYEQYFGPGTRLTVT.

V usage is TRBV18 and J usage is TRBJ2-7, with 7 bases lining up with TRBD1. Germline V gene sequence: CDR1 KGHSH, CDR2 LQKENI. The CDR3 is 14 residues long. Trimming removed 3 bases from V and 4 bases from J; junction bases left unmatched: 6. CDR3: CASSPRQGGYEQYF. The CDR3 coding sequence is TGTGCCAGCTCACCCCGACAGGGTGGATACGAGCAGTACTTC.

This chain links TRBV18 with TRBJ2-7; D may be TRBD1 (6 bases). V was trimmed by 1 base and J by 2 bases, leaving 6 bases between them. Per the germline V gene, CDR1 is KGHSH and CDR2 is LQKENI. The CDR3 is 13 amino acids. CDR3 sequence (DNA): TGTGCCAGCTCACCACAGGGGGCCTACGAGCAGTACTTC. This translates into CASSPQGAYEQYF.

This chain uses TRBV11-2 with TRBJ1-2; 10 bases are shared with TRBD1. The CDR3 is 14 amino acids. V dropped 1 base and J dropped 8; count of bases not matched to a gene: 4. Per germline, CDR1 SGHAT and CDR2 FQNNGV. As DNA, the CDR3 is TGTGCCAGCAGCTTAGGGGACAGGGGTGGCGGCTACACCTTC. It translates to CASSLGDRGGGYTF.

V gene TRBV6-6 combines with J gene TRBJ2-5, with 7 nucleotides matching TRBD1. The CDR3 is 14 amino acids. Germline-derived CDR1 and CDR2 are MNHNY and SVGAGI (reference sequence). Trimming cost V 3 bases and J 5 bases; bases outside gene matches: 6. The CDR3 reads CASSYDRDRETQYF. For the CDR3, the DNA is TGTGCCAGCAGTTATGACAGGGATCGGGAGACCCAGTACTTC.

This chain joins TRBV7-9 and TRBJ2-1; D may be TRBD1 (6 bases). The ends were cut back, 5 bases at V and 5 bases at J, with 13 bases in the middle. The CDR3 length is 14 residues. Per the germline V gene, CDR1 is SEHNR and CDR2 is FQNEAQ (reference sequence). The CDR3 DNA sequence: TGTGCCAGCAGCCCGTGGACAGTAAACAATGAGCAGTTCTTC. It codes for CASSPWTVNNEQFF.

The chain carries TRBV2 and TRBJ2-1; TRBD2 aligns across 11 bases. Germline assignment: CDR1 SNHLY and CDR2 FYNNEI. The trim removed 11 bases at V and 7 bases at J, leaving 10 bases unmatched. CDR3 size: 14 residues. CDR3 amino acids: CACHETSGKNEQFF. In nucleotides, the CDR3 is TGTGCCTGCCATGAGACTAGCGGGAAAAATGAGCAGTTCTTC.

Only a few counts were recorded for this clone. V is TRBV20-1 and J is TRBJ2-1; 10 positions agree with TRBD2. The CDR3 consists of 11 residues. Trimming removed 4 bases from V and 15 bases from J; junction bases left unmatched: 6. Germline CDR1 DFQATT, CDR2 SNEGSKA (reference sequence). The CDR3 loop reads CSATLAGRVFF. The CDR3 DNA follows: TGCAGTGCTACACTAGCGGGGAGAGTGTTCTTC.

This clone appeared a single time. The chain couples TRBV5-1 to TRBJ2-3; 8 bases line up with TRBD1. V dropped 5 bases and J dropped 3; count of bases not matched to a gene: 14. There are 17 residues in the CDR3. Germline V gene lookup returns CDR1 SGHRS and CDR2 YFSETQ. The CDR3 bases are TGCGCCAGCAGTTATCAGGGGGCGAGAACTAGGACAGATACGCAGTATTTT. Amino acids: CASSYQGARTRTDTQYF.

This sequence joins TRBV5-1 and TRBJ2-2, with D possibly being TRBD2 (7 bases). This CDR3 is built from 16 residues. V dropped 0 bases and J dropped 4 bases, with 13 bases sitting between them. Germline-derived CDR1 and CDR2 are SGHRS and YFSETQ. The CDR3 reads CASSLAGGRGTGELFF. In DNA, the CDR3 is TGCGCCAGCAGCTTGGCCGGGGGGCGCGGCACCGGGGAGCTGTTTTTT.

The V gene is TRBV14, the J gene TRBJ2-4; the match to TRBD1 covers 9 bases. Germline CDR1 is SGHDN and CDR2 is FVKESK. V lost 4 bases to trimming and J lost 7 bases; unmatched junction nucleotides: 5. CDR3 size: 14 residues. The CDR3 coding sequence is TGTGCCAGCAGCCCCGGGACAGGGAGGAACATTCAGTACTTC. It encodes CASSPGTGRNIQYF.

The V and J genes are TRBV7-2 and TRBJ2-5; a possible D gene is TRBD2 (5 bases). V was trimmed by 1 base and J by 5 bases, leaving 8 bases between them. This CDR3 has 13 amino acids. In germline, CDR1 is SGHTA, CDR2 FQGNSA. For the CDR3, the DNA is TGTGCCAGCAGCTTAGGACTATGGGAGACCCAGTACTTC. Its protein is CASSLGLWETQYF. The variable domain in full, with the rest retrieved from reference TRBV7-2 and TRBJ2-5, is GAGVSQSPSNKVTEKGKDVELRCDPISGHTALYWYRQSLGQGLEFLIYFQGNSAPDKSGLPSDRFSAERTGGSVSTLTIQRTQQEDSAVYLCASSLGLWETQYFGPGTRLLVL.

The V and J genes are TRBV4-1 and TRBJ1-1; D is uncertain. The CDR3 spans 15 residues. V lost 5 bases and J lost 1, with 14 bases in between. In germline, CDR1 is MGHRA, CDR2 YSYEKL. In DNA form, the CDR3 reads TGCGCCAGCAGCTTCCGATATACAGAGAACACTGAAGCTTTCTTT. Amino acid sequence: CASSFRYTENTEAFF.

The chain joins TRBV10-1 to TRBJ2-1, with TRBD2 matching 8 bases. Germline values: CDR1 WNHNN, CDR2 SYGVQD (reference sequence). The CDR3 extends over 14 amino acids. With 3 bases clipped from V and 3 bases from J, the junction kept 1 base outside the gene matches. The CDR3 coding sequence is TGCGCCAGCAGTGAAACTAGCGGCTACAATGAGCAGTTCTTC. This sequence encodes CASSETSGYNEQFF.

This clone has just one count. The rearrangement links TRBV4-1 to TRBJ2-7; D remains unclear. Germline-derived CDR1 and CDR2 are MGHRA and YSYEKL. Trimming cost V 4 bases and J 2 bases, with 15 bases left between them. This CDR3 contains 15 residues. CDR3 sequence: CASSPRVPGPYEQYF. The CDR3 region has the DNA TGCGCCAGCAGCCCCCGAGTGCCAGGCCCCTACGAGCAGTACTTC.

The chain is built from TRBV5-4 and TRBJ1-1; 7 bases fit TRBD1. With V trimmed by 3 bases and J by 0 bases, 5 bases remained unmatched. The CDR3 consists of 15 residues. Germline loops: CDR1 SGHNT, CDR2 YYREEE (reference sequence). The CDR3: CASSSDRYLNTEAFF. The CDR3 region has the DNA TGTGCCAGCAGCTCGGACAGGTACTTGAACACTGAAGCTTTCTTT.

This clone was detected once. This CDR3 is CASSLRDSNTGELFF. The CDR3 DNA reads as TGCGCCAGCAGCTTACGGGACAGTAACACCGGGGAGCTGTTTTTT. The chain couples TRBV5-1 to TRBJ2-2; TRBD1 matches 7 bases. Germline V CDR1 and CDR2: SGHRS, YFSETQ. The CDR3 consists of 15 residues. Losses at the gene ends were 2 bases for V and 2 bases for J; bases not matched to a gene: 3.

This chain uses TRBV5-8 with TRBJ2-7, with D maybe TRBD1 (5 bases). The CDR3 has 13 residues. V dropped 2 bases and J dropped 3 bases, with 9 bases sitting between them. The germline CDR1 and CDR2 sequences are SGHTS and YDEGEE. CDR3 nucleotide sequence: TGTGCCAGCAGCTTACAGGCATACTACGAGCAGTACTTC. Translated, it gives CASSLQAYYEQYF.

The rearrangement joins TRBV7-9 to TRBJ2-7, with D tentatively TRBD1 (5 bases). CDR1 SEHNR and CDR2 FQNEAQ come from the germline V gene (reference sequence). The length of the CDR3 is 15 residues. Trimming stripped 1 base from V and 1 base from J, with 11 bases between. CDR3 bases: TGTGCCAGCAGCTTAGACAGGTTAGGGTCCTACGAGCAGTACTTC. Encoded protein: CASSLDRLGSYEQYF.

This clone was found once. J is TRBJ2-7 and V is TRBV27, with 9 positions matching TRBD1. CDR1 is MNHEY and CDR2 is SMNVEV in the germline V gene (reference sequence). Losses at the gene ends were 4 bases for V and 4 bases for J; bases not matched to a gene: 2. CDR3 length: 13 amino acids. In nucleotides, the CDR3 is TGTGCCAGCAGTTCAGGACAGGGGTACGAGCAGTACTTC. It translates to CASSSGQGYEQYF.